These T cell receptor beta chains were read from a single sample in a study of shared clonotypes between healthy human individuals. Profiling relied on immunoSEQ multiplex PCR, and the TCRdb table lists in-frame clones only, not all of them. Seen here are 2 million or so clones, roughly 96% observed once, and the top ten hold roughly 0.13%. Sequencing used naive CD4+ T cells sorted from blood. Receptors were obtained from a man younger than 30 in good health. The CDR3 runs from the conserved cysteine through the conserved F or W. The order of the fields is J gene, clone size, D gene, V gene, CDR3 DNA, CDR3 protein. The D gene is left open where the match is weak. Rows give clone size only sometimes, using once, few, many, or a class for an expanded clone.

J gene: TRBJ2-1
clone size: -
D gene: TRBD1
V gene: TRBV5-4
CDR3 DNA: TGTGCCAGCAGCTCCGACAGGGGGACCTACAATGAGCAGTTCTTC
CDR3 protein: CASSSDRGTYNEQFF

J gene: TRBJ2-5
clone size: -
D gene: -
V gene: TRBV5-6
CDR3 DNA: TGTGCCAGCAGCTTGTCCGGAGGGCGCCAGTACTTC
CDR3 protein: CASSLSGGRQYF

J gene: TRBJ1-6
clone size: -
D gene: -
V gene: TRBV7-9
CDR3 DNA: TGTGCCAGCAGCTTAGAACTTAATTCACCCCTCCACTTT
CDR3 protein: CASSLELNSPLHF

J gene: TRBJ2-6
clone size: once
D gene: -
V gene: TRBV7-9
CDR3 DNA: TGTGCCAGCAGCGATTCTGGGGCCAACGTCCTGACTTTC
CDR3 protein: CASSDSGANVLTF

J gene: TRBJ1-1
clone size: -
D gene: -
V gene: TRBV10-3
CDR3 DNA: TGTGCCAGCAGTGCGACCGGGGGCAACACTGAAGCTTTCTTT
CDR3 protein: CASSATGGNTEAFF

J gene: TRBJ2-7
clone size: -
D gene: -
V gene: TRBV15
CDR3 DNA: TGTGCCACCAGCAGGGACCACTCCTACGAGCAGTACTTC
CDR3 protein: CATSRDHSYEQYF

J gene: TRBJ1-2
clone size: few
D gene: -
V gene: TRBV6-6
CDR3 DNA: TGTGCCAGCAGTTCAACAGGATCCTATGGCTACACCTTC
CDR3 protein: CASSSTGSYGYTF

J gene: TRBJ2-7
clone size: -
D gene: TRBD1
V gene: TRBV7-2
CDR3 DNA: TGTGCCAGCAGCTTCCGACAGGGGAGCTACGAGCAGTACTTC
CDR3 protein: CASSFRQGSYEQYF

J gene: TRBJ1-1
clone size: -
D gene: -
V gene: TRBV30
CDR3 DNA: TGTGCCTGGAGTGAAGGTCCTACTGAAGCTTTCTTT
CDR3 protein: CAWSEGPTEAFF

J gene: TRBJ1-5
clone size: -
D gene: -
V gene: TRBV11-3
CDR3 DNA: TGTGCCAGCAGCTTAGAGGGGGACGGCAATCAGCCCCAGCATTTT
CDR3 protein: CASSLEGDGNQPQHF

J gene: TRBJ2-2
clone size: -
D gene: -
V gene: TRBV7-6
CDR3 DNA: TGTGCCAGATCCCCGAGAAGGAACGGGGAGCTGTTTTTT
CDR3 protein: CARSPRRNGELFF

J gene: TRBJ1-5
clone size: -
D gene: -
V gene: TRBV19
CDR3 DNA: TGTGCCAGTAGTATTGGGAAGAAAGGCAATCAGCCCCAGCATTTT
CDR3 protein: CASSIGKKGNQPQHF

J gene: TRBJ2-7
clone size: -
D gene: -
V gene: TRBV30
CDR3 DNA: TGTGCCTGGAGTGTGTGGGCCTCCGAGCAGTACTTC
CDR3 protein: CAWSVWASEQYF

J gene: TRBJ1-6
clone size: -
D gene: -
V gene: TRBV6-1
CDR3 DNA: TGTGCCAGCACGGTAATATATAATTCACCCCTCCACTTT
CDR3 protein: CASTVIYNSPLHF

J gene: TRBJ2-7
clone size: -
D gene: TRBD1
V gene: TRBV5-4
CDR3 DNA: TGTGCCAGCAGCTTGGCCTTGGGACAGGGGCTCTACGAGCAGTACTTC
CDR3 protein: CASSLALGQGLYEQYF

J gene: TRBJ2-3
clone size: -
D gene: TRBD2
V gene: TRBV6-6
CDR3 DNA: TGTGCCAGCAGTTACCCCACTAGCGGGGGGGCACATACGCAGTATTTT
CDR3 protein: CASSYPTSGGAHTQYF

J gene: TRBJ2-1
clone size: -
D gene: -
V gene: TRBV11-2
CDR3 DNA: TGTGCCAGCAGCTTTAACGGCTATGAGCAGTTCTTC
CDR3 protein: CASSFNGYEQFF

J gene: TRBJ2-1
clone size: once
D gene: TRBD2
V gene: TRBV7-9
CDR3 DNA: TGTGCCAGCAGCCGAGCGGGGGGATCCTACAATGAGCAGTTCTTC
CDR3 protein: CASSRAGGSYNEQFF

J gene: TRBJ1-1
clone size: -
D gene: -
V gene: TRBV19
CDR3 DNA: TGTACCAGTAGTATGGAAGGCCCCCCGAACACTGAAGCTTTCTTT
CDR3 protein: CTSSMEGPPNTEAFF

J gene: TRBJ2-5
clone size: -
D gene: -
V gene: TRBV18
CDR3 DNA: TGTGCCAGCTCACCAGGCCAAGAGACCCAGTACTTC
CDR3 protein: CASSPGQETQYF

J gene: TRBJ2-7
clone size: -
D gene: -
V gene: TRBV5-6
CDR3 DNA: TGTGCCAGCAAAAAGACAGGAGACTACGAGCAGTACTTC
CDR3 protein: CASKKTGDYEQYF

J gene: TRBJ1-1
clone size: -
D gene: TRBD1
V gene: TRBV5-1
CDR3 DNA: TGCGCCAGCAGCGCCAGACAGGGGCAGGCTTTCTTT
CDR3 protein: CASSARQGQAFF

J gene: TRBJ2-5
clone size: -
D gene: -
V gene: TRBV30
CDR3 DNA: TGTGCCTGGAGTGTAAGCCTAGCGCCTCAAGAGACCCAGTACTTC
CDR3 protein: CAWSVSLAPQETQYF

J gene: TRBJ2-1
clone size: -
D gene: TRBD2
V gene: TRBV11-2
CDR3 DNA: TGTGCCAGCAGCTTAGTAATCAGCGGGGGGGCCACGAATGAGCAGTTCTTC
CDR3 protein: CASSLVISGGATNEQFF

J gene: TRBJ1-4
clone size: -
D gene: TRBD1
V gene: TRBV7-9
CDR3 DNA: TGTGCCAGCAGCACCGGGACAGATAATGAAAAACTGTTTTTT
CDR3 protein: CASSTGTDNEKLFF

J gene: TRBJ2-5
clone size: -
D gene: -
V gene: TRBV5-4
CDR3 DNA: TGTGCCAGCAGCTTGGCCTTGGAGACCCAGTACTTC
CDR3 protein: CASSLALETQYF

J gene: TRBJ2-5
clone size: -
D gene: -
V gene: TRBV6-1
CDR3 DNA: TGTGCCAGCAAAAGCATGAAGGGGTTTAGAGAGACCCAGTACTTC
CDR3 protein: CASKSMKGFRETQYF

J gene: TRBJ1-4
clone size: -
D gene: -
V gene: TRBV10-3
CDR3 DNA: TGTGCCGTTAGGGACATTAATGAAAAACTGTTTTTT
CDR3 protein: CAVRDINEKLFF

J gene: TRBJ2-5
clone size: -
D gene: -
V gene: TRBV11-2
CDR3 DNA: TGTGCCAGCAGAGGACTAAGGGGGGCGCGAGAGACCCAGTACTTC
CDR3 protein: CASRGLRGARETQYF

J gene: TRBJ2-1
clone size: -
D gene: TRBD2
V gene: TRBV5-8
CDR3 DNA: TGTGCCAGCAGCACCGGGGGGTACAATGAGCAGTTCTTC
CDR3 protein: CASSTGGYNEQFF

J gene: TRBJ1-2
clone size: -
D gene: -
V gene: TRBV4-3
CDR3 DNA: TGCGCCAGCAGCCAAGAGCCAGGGGTGAACTATGGCTACACCTTC
CDR3 protein: CASSQEPGVNYGYTF

J gene: TRBJ2-7
clone size: -
D gene: TRBD1
V gene: TRBV5-6
CDR3 DNA: TGTGCCAGCAGCTTGAGAACGGGACAGGATTTCTACGAGCAGTACTTC
CDR3 protein: CASSLRTGQDFYEQYF

J gene: TRBJ2-2
clone size: -
D gene: TRBD2
V gene: TRBV5-6
CDR3 DNA: TGTGCCAGCAGCTTGGGACTAGCGGGAGGCGGTACCGGGGAGCTGTTTTTT
CDR3 protein: CASSLGLAGGGTGELFF

J gene: TRBJ1-1
clone size: -
D gene: -
V gene: TRBV30
CDR3 DNA: TGTGCCTGGAAATCGCCGGCCGTAGGCACTGAAGCTTTCTTT
CDR3 protein: CAWKSPAVGTEAFF

J gene: TRBJ2-5
clone size: -
D gene: TRBD2
V gene: TRBV5-1
CDR3 DNA: TGCGCCAGCAGCACCGGTTTGGCGGGGGGACAAGAGACCCAGTACTTC
CDR3 protein: CASSTGLAGGQETQYF

J gene: TRBJ2-3
clone size: -
D gene: TRBD1
V gene: TRBV6-5
CDR3 DNA: TGTGCCAGCAGCGCCCAGGGGGCAAGCACAGATACGCAGTATTTT
CDR3 protein: CASSAQGASTDTQYF

J gene: TRBJ1-1
clone size: few
D gene: TRBD1
V gene: TRBV19
CDR3 DNA: TGTGCCAGTAGCCCCTTGGGACAGGGGGCGTCGGCTTTCTTT
CDR3 protein: CASSPLGQGASAFF

J gene: TRBJ2-4
clone size: -
D gene: TRBD1
V gene: TRBV2
CDR3 DNA: TGTGCCAGCAGTGAACTGGACAGGGGAGATCCCGCCAAAAACATTCAGTACTTC
CDR3 protein: CASSELDRGDPAKNIQYF

J gene: TRBJ2-1
clone size: -
D gene: TRBD2
V gene: TRBV10-3
CDR3 DNA: TGTGCCACCGCAAGCGGGACGAGGTCCTACAATGAGCAGTTCTTC
CDR3 protein: CATASGTRSYNEQFF

J gene: TRBJ1-1
clone size: -
D gene: -
V gene: TRBV11-2
CDR3 DNA: TGTGCCAGCAGCAGAGTGAACACTGAAGCTTTCTTT
CDR3 protein: CASSRVNTEAFF

J gene: TRBJ1-2
clone size: -
D gene: -
V gene: TRBV18
CDR3 DNA: TGTGCCAGCTCACAAACAGGGTACTATGGCTACACCTTC
CDR3 protein: CASSQTGYYGYTF